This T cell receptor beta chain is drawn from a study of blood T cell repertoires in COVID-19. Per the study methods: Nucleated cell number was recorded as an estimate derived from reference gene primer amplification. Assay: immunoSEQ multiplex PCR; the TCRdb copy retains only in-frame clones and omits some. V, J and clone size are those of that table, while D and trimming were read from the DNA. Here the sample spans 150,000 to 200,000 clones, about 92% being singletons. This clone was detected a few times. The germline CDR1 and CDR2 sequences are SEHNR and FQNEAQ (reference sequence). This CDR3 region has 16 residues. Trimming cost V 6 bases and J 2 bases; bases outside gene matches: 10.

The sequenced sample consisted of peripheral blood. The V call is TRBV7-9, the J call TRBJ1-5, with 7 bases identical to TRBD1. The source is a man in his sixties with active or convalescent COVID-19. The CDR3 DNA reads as TGTGCCAGCAGTTTACGTACAGGGGATGGCAATCAGCCCCAGCATTTT. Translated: CASSLRTGDGNQPQHF.